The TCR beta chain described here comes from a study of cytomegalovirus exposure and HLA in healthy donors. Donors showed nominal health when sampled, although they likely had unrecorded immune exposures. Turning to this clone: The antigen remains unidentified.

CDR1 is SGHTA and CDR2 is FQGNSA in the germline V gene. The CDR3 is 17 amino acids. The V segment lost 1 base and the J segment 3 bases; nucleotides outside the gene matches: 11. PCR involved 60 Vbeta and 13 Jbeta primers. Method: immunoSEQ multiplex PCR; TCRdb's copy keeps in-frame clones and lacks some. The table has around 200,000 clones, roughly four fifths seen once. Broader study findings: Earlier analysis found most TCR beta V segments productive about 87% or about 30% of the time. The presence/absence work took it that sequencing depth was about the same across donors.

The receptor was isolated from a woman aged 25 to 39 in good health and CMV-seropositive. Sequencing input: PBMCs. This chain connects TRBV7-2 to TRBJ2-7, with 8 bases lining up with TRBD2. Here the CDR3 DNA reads TGTGCCAGCAGCTTAGTTAATAGCGGGGTAAATTTCTACGAGCAGTACTTC. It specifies CASSLVNSGVNFYEQYF.